This entry describes one T cell receptor (beta chain). In the original processing: Amplification from reference gene primers served as the basis for estimated nucleated cell counts. TCRdb keeps only in-frame clones here, not all; method: immunoSEQ multiplex PCR. From that table come the V and J calls and clone size; the DNA was used to work out D and trimming. Of roughly 140,000 clones in the sample, approximately 90% were seen once. The V gene's germline CDR1 is MNHNS and CDR2 SASEGT. V lost 3 bases and J 9 bases, leaving 12 bases between the germline ends. The CDR3 loop spans 13 amino acids. This specimen belongs to a study of blood T cell repertoires in COVID-19.

The chain has TRBV6-1 and TRBJ1-5, with D perhaps TRBD1 (5 bases). Sequenced input: peripheral blood. The clonotype originates from a woman aged 65 to 85 with acute or convalescent COVID-19. CDR3 protein: CASSEGGRRPQHF. As DNA, the CDR3 is TGTGCCAGCAGTGAGGGGGGGAGGAGGCCCCAGCATTTT.